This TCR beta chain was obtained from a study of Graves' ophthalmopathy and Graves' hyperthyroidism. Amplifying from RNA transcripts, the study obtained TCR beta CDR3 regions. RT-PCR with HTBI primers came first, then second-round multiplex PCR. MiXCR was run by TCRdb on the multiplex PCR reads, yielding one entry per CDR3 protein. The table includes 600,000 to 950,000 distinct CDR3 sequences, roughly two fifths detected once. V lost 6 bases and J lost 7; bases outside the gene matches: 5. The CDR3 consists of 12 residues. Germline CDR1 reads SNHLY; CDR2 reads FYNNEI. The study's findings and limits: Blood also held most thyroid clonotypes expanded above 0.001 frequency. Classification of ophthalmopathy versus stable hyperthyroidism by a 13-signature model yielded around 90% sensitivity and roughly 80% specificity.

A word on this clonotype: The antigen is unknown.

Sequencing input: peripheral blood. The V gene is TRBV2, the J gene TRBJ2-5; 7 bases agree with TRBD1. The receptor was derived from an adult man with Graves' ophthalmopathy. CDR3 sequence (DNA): TGTGCCAGCAGGGATAGGACAGGGACCCAGTACTTC. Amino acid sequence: CASRDRTGTQYF.